These 32 T cell receptor beta chains came from one sample sequenced in a study of tumor-infiltrating lymphocytes in primary liver carcinoma. Unsorted bulk tissue, about 17-34 mg of it, served as the source for co-extraction of RNA and DNA. The template, roughly 0.45 ug total RNA, yielded TCR beta cDNA made with a constant-region primer. Employing slightly modified ARM-PCR, three nested multiplex PCR rounds were run, and these gave rise to the TCR beta libraries. A C-beta reverse primer and TRBV1-TRBV30 forward primers served in each of the first two PCR rounds, at about 10 cycles apiece. TCRdb fed the multiplex PCR reads into MiXCR, producing one record per CDR3 protein. The sample holds roughly 120,000 distinct CDR3 sequences, 64% seen once. The sample was liver tumor tissue from sampling region 3. Subset defined: tumor region T3, left-lateral pole. All receptors derive from a woman aged 55 to 70 with primary liver carcinoma and hepatitis B virus infection.

This clonotype has ten or more counts. The chain has TRBV5-4 and TRBJ2-7; tentatively, D is TRBD1 or TRBD2 (5 bases each). V lost 3 bases and J 2 bases, leaving 12 bases between the germline ends. CDR1 is SGHNT and CDR2 is YYREEE in the germline V gene (reference sequence). CDR3 length: 14 amino acids. CDR3 DNA sequence: TGTGCCAGCAGCTCCGGGACCGTCCCCTACGAGCAGTACTTC. Translation gives CASSSGTVPYEQYF.

In this sample, this clonotype turned up many times. This rearrangement joins TRBV5-6 to TRBJ2-7; 10 positions match TRBD2. V trimming: 1 base; J trimming: 2 bases; junction bases outside the gene matches: 9. This CDR3 region has 17 residues. CDR1 and CDR2 (germline): SGHDT, YYEEEE. DNA of the CDR3: TGTGCCAGCAGCTTGACGAGCGGGAGGGCCCCCCCCTACGAGCAGTACTTC. Translated: CASSLTSGRAPPYEQYF. The full variable domain, with the rest looked up from reference TRBV5-6 and TRBJ2-7, is DAGVTQSPTHLIKTRGQQVTLRCSPKSGHDTVSWYQQALGQGPQFIFQYYEEEERQRGNFPDRFSGHQFPNYSSELNVNALLLGDSALYLCASSLTSGRAPPYEQYFGPGTRLTVT.

This chain uses TRBV7-3 with TRBJ2-2, with D unresolved. CDR3 length equals 12 residues. Trimming removed 6 bases from V and 2 bases from J, with 4 bases in between. Germline V gene data show CDR1 as SGHTA and CDR2 as FQGTGA. The CDR3 DNA reads TGTGCCAGCAGAACAAACACCGGGGAGCTGTTTTTT. The encoded protein is CASRTNTGELFF.

This clonotype was seen once. The chain is built from TRBV11-2 and TRBJ2-7; D tentatively fits TRBD1 or TRBD2 (6 bases each). From germline, CDR1 is SGHAT and CDR2 FQNNGV. Trimming removed 7 bases at V and 7 bases at J, with 23 bases between. CDR3 size: 15 residues. CDR3 sequence: CASTTPGRQRGEQYF. The CDR3 coding sequence is TGTGCCAGCACGACTCCTGGGAGGCAAAGGGGGGAGCAGTACTTC. The full variable domain, rest sourced from reference TRBV11-2 and TRBJ2-7, is EAGVAQSPRYKIIEKRQSVAFWCNPISGHATLYWYQQILGQGPKLLIQFQNNGVVDDSQLPKDRFSAERLKGVDSTLKIQPAKLEDSAVYLCASTTPGRQRGEQYFGPGTRLTVT.

As for this clonotype: With a much larger clone just one base away, this may be a read error. The CDR3 does not end in the conserved phenylalanine or tryptophan, so this is likely a read error. This sequence joins TRBV7-9 and TRBJ2-7; D call uncertain. V was pared by 0 bases and J by 6 bases, with 15 bases between. This CDR3 has 15 amino acids. Germline V gene data show CDR1 as SEHNR and CDR2 as FQNEAQ (reference sequence). CDR3 in amino acids: CASSLALEAAGEQYI. The CDR3 coding sequence is TGTGCCAGCAGCTTAGCGTTGGAAGCCGCCGGCGAGCAGTACATC.

As regards this clonotype: A junction end diverges from the germline sequence, so it may reflect a read error. V gene TRBV11-1 combines with J gene TRBJ2-2; tentative D call: TRBD1 (6 bases). This CDR3 region has 15 residues. Per the germline V gene, CDR1 is SGHAT and CDR2 is FQDESV (reference sequence). The DNA of the CDR3 is TGTCCCAGCAGCTTAGGGGGAAGTCTTACCGGGGAGCTGTTTTTC. This codes for CPSSLGGSLTGELFF. The entire variable domain, with the rest obtained from reference TRBV11-1 and TRBJ2-2, is as follows: EAEVAQSPRYKITEKSQAVAFWCDPISGHATLYWYRQILGQGPELLVQFQDESVVDDSQLPKDRFSAERLKGVDSTLKIQPAELGDSAMYLCPSSLGGSLTGELFFGEGSRLTVL.

About this clonotype: This CDR3 fails to terminate in the conserved phenylalanine or tryptophan, so it likely reflects a read error. V usage is TRBV28 and J usage is TRBJ2-3, with 9 positions matching TRBD1. CDR3 length: 16 residues. Germline V CDR1 and CDR2: MDHEN, SYDVKM. Trimming at V came to 11 bases and at J to 1 base, leaving 13 bases not matched to a gene. CDR3 nucleotide sequence: TGTGCCTCGCACCCTGGACAGGGGTGGGGCACAGATACGCAGTATTTA. It translates to CASHPGQGWGTDTQYL.

This clonotype was detected a few times. The chain has TRBV5-1 and TRBJ2-7, with TRBD2 identical over 9 bases. This CDR3 region has 18 residues. V lost 1 base to trimming and J lost 0 bases; unmatched junction nucleotides: 11. In germline, CDR1 is SGHRS, CDR2 YFSETQ. CDR3: CASSLRSRLAGTSYEQYF. The CDR3 DNA reads as TGCGCCAGCAGCTTGCGGAGTCGGCTAGCGGGGACCTCCTACGAGCAGTACTTC.

This clonotype was seen at least ten times. The chain is built from TRBV11-2 and TRBJ2-4; tentatively, D is TRBD1 (6 bases). The CDR3 spans 17 residues. V was cut by 4 bases and J by 1 base, with 17 bases left in between. Germline CDR1 is SGHAT and CDR2 is FQNNGV. The CDR3 DNA is TGTGCCAGCAGCTACCGAGGACAGCCAAGGGCCAAAAACATTCAGTACTTC. Its translation is CASSYRGQPRAKNIQYF.

Remarks on this clonotype: The junction does not match germline at one end; this may be a read error. The rearrangement joins TRBV7-9 to TRBJ2-7; 9 positions agree with TRBD1. The CDR3 has 15 residues. The germline V gene has CDR1 SEHNR and CDR2 FQNEAQ (reference sequence). The CDR3 nucleotides are TGTGCCAACAGCTTTCCCGGGACAGGGCTCAACGAGCAGTACTTC. It specifies CANSFPGTGLNEQYF. Combining the CDR3 with reference TRBV7-9 and TRBJ2-7 gives the whole variable domain DTGVSQNPRHKITKRGQNVTFRCDPISEHNRLYWYRQTLGQGPEFLTYFQNEAQLEKSRLLSDRFSAERPKGSFSTLEIQRTEQGDSAMYLCANSFPGTGLNEQYFGPGTRLTVT.

This clonotype appeared a few times. This sequence may be a read error, since a much larger clone differs from it by one base. Because the CDR3 is missing its conserved closing phenylalanine or tryptophan, this is likely a read error. This chain connects TRBV6-6 to TRBJ1-1, with D perhaps matching TRBD1 (5 bases). This CDR3 comprises 13 residues. V shed 7 bases and J shed 0 bases, with 9 bases lying between them. Germline V gene lookup returns CDR1 MNHNY and CDR2 SVGAGI (reference sequence). The CDR3 sequence: CASTGTVNTEAFS. The CDR3, as DNA: TGTGCCAGCACCGGGACGGTGAACACTGAAGCTTTCTCT.

The V and J genes are TRBV14 and TRBJ2-5; a possible D gene is TRBD2 (6 bases). This CDR3 comprises 13 residues. Germline assignment: CDR1 SGHDN and CDR2 FVKESK. Trimming cost V 1 base and J 4 bases, with 7 bases left between them. CDR3 sequence reads: CASSQVGLETQYF. The CDR3 DNA reads as TGTGCCAGCAGCCAAGTGGGACTAGAGACCCAGTACTTC.

With respect to this clonotype: The junction departs from germline at one end; a sequencing error may be responsible. Here the CDR3 DNA reads TGTGCCAGCAGCCCCGAATTCGAGGCAGATATGCAGTATTTT. It yields the protein CASSPEFEADMQYF. This rearrangement joins TRBV11-2 to TRBJ2-3; D remains unclear. This CDR3 has 14 residues. CDR1 is SGHAT and CDR2 is FQNNGV in the germline V gene.

About this clonotype: The junction does not match germline at one end; this may be a read error. The V and J genes are TRBV4-2 and TRBJ1-1; tentative D call: TRBD1 (5 bases). Germline V gene sequence: CDR1 LGHNA, CDR2 YNFKEQ. The CDR3 totals 16 residues. The CDR3 region is CAGSYKTARKGTEAFF. The CDR3 region has the DNA TGTGCCGGCAGCTATAAGACAGCCAGGAAGGGAACTGAAGCTTTCTTT.

A remark on this clonotype: No conserved phenylalanine or tryptophan ends this CDR3, so it is likely a read error. This chain connects TRBV11-2 to TRBJ2-7; 7 nucleotides line up with TRBD2. In germline, CDR1 is SGHAT, CDR2 FQNNGV. CDR3 length equals 16 residues. The CDR3 DNA sequence: TGTACCAGCAGCTACGGGGGGAGGACCTCGGGAAGCGAGCAGTACTTA. It specifies CTSSYGGRTSGSEQYL.

This clonotype was seen repeatedly, ten times or more. This rearrangement joins TRBV5-6 to TRBJ1-4; 8 nucleotides line up with TRBD1. Germline-derived CDR1 and CDR2 are SGHDT and YYEEEE. The V and J ends lost 3 bases and 8 bases, in that order; junction bases with no gene match: 9. The CDR3 runs 15 residues. The CDR3 sequence: CASSSLGQGDEKLFF. The CDR3 nucleotides are TGTGCCAGCAGCTCCCTCGGACAGGGAGACGAAAAACTGTTTTTT.

For this clonotype: One junction end disagrees with the germline gene, perhaps due to a read error. The chain couples TRBV11-3 to TRBJ2-3, with unresolved D. The CDR3 sequence is 15 residues long. The V gene's germline CDR1 is SGHNT and CDR2 YENEEA. The CDR3 sequence: CASSLDRHTTDTRYF. The DNA of the CDR3 is TGTGCCAGCAGCCTAGATCGACATACTACGGATACGCGGTATTTT. The variable domain in full, completed from reference TRBV11-3 and TRBJ2-3, reads EAGVVQSPRYKIIEKKQPVAFWCNPISGHNTLYWYLQNLGQGPELLIRYENEEAVDDSQLPKDRFSAERLKGVDSTLKIQPAELGDSAVYLCASSLDRHTTDTRYFGPGTRLTVL.

In its sample, this clonotype was seen once. J is TRBJ1-2 and V is TRBV6-6; no definite D call. CDR1 and CDR2 (germline): MNHNY, SVGAGI (reference sequence). Deletions cut 7 bases from V and 7 bases from J, with 10 bases between. The CDR3 contains 11 residues. As DNA, the CDR3 is TGTGCCAGCAACAGCGACTGTGGCTACACCTTC. This encodes CASNSDCGYTF.

To note about this clonotype: The junction departs from the called germline gene at one end, perhaps through a read error. This chain joins TRBV29-1 and TRBJ1-1; D not resolved. The germline gives CDR1 SQVTM, CDR2 ANQGSEA. This CDR3 is 11 amino acids long. The CDR3 loop reads CSASSYTEAFF. The CDR3 bases are TGCAGCGCCTCTTCTTACACTGAAGCCTTCTTT.

Only a few counts were recorded for this clonotype. Possible read error: a much larger clone is one base away. CDR3 sequence reads: CASGDPETEAFF. The CDR3, as DNA: TGCGCCAGCGGTGACCCCGAGACTGAAGCTTTCTTT. This chain connects TRBV10-1 to TRBJ1-1; D is uncertain. Germline lookup yields CDR1 WNHNN and CDR2 SYGVQD (reference sequence). The CDR3 has 12 residues.

There are many counts of this clonotype. The chain couples TRBV5-6 to TRBJ2-7; 8 nucleotides match TRBD2. Per the germline V gene, CDR1 is SGHDT and CDR2 is YYEEEE. This CDR3 has 13 amino acids. With 3 bases clipped from V and 5 bases from J, the junction kept 4 bases outside the gene matches. CDR3 sequence reads: CASSSSGRHEQYF. CDR3 nucleotide sequence: TGTGCCAGCAGCTCCAGCGGGAGACACGAGCAGTACTTC.

The chain links TRBV28 to TRBJ1-2, with no clear D. Deletions cut 5 bases from V and 6 bases from J, with 13 bases between. Per the germline V gene, CDR1 is MDHEN and CDR2 is SYDVKM. The CDR3 runs 13 residues. The CDR3 is CASSRTRVDGYTF. In nucleotides, the CDR3 is TGTGCCAGCAGTCGCACACGTGTCGATGGCTACACCTTC.

The chain employs TRBV6-4 and TRBJ2-1, with D possibly TRBD2 on 6 matching bases. The CDR3 has 15 residues. V lost 2 bases, J lost 8 bases, and 16 bases lay in between. The germline CDR1 and CDR2 sequences are MRHNA and SNTAGT. Written as DNA, the CDR3 is TGTGCCAGCAGTGACCTTACTAGCAGCGTAGATGAGCAGTTCTTC. Its translation is CASSDLTSSVDEQFF.

A word on this clonotype: A junction boundary mismatches the germline segment, possibly from a read error. The CDR3 DNA reads TGTGTCAGCAGTTTAGTTGTGTGGTATGAGCAGTTCTTC. It yields the protein CVSSLVVWYEQFF. The chain links TRBV12-3 or TRBV12-4 to TRBJ2-1; D remains ambiguous. The length of the CDR3 is 13 residues.

A note on this clonotype: One end of the junction is discordant with germline, which a read error may explain. The chain recombines TRBV11-2 with TRBJ1-2; D is possibly TRBD1 (6 bases). The length of the CDR3 is 15 residues. Germline values: CDR1 SGHAT, CDR2 FQNNGV. In DNA form, the CDR3 reads TGTGCCAGCGGCTTAACGATACAGGGAGGTGGTGGCTACACCTTC. It yields the protein CASGLTIQGGGGYTF.

Details on this clonotype: A junction end diverges from the germline sequence, so it may reflect a read error. The chain links TRBV11-2 to TRBJ2-1; TRBD2 is a possible D gene (5 bases). CDR1 and CDR2 (germline): SGHAT, FQNNGV. The CDR3 consists of 15 residues. In DNA, the CDR3 is TGTGCCAGCAGCTTACTCCTAGCAGGAGGTGATGAGCGGTTCTTC. Translated: CASSLLLAGGDERFF. The full variable domain, in which reference TRBV11-2 and TRBJ2-1 provide the parts outside the CDR3, is EAGVAQSPRYKIIEKRQSVAFWCNPISGHATLYWYQQILGQGPKLLIQFQNNGVVDDSQLPKDRFSAERLKGVDSTLKIQPAKLEDSAVYLCASSLLLAGGDERFFGPGTRLTVL.

This clonotype was found many times. The CDR3 DNA sequence: TGCAGCGTTGTGGTTGATAGTCGGCAGCAGTACTTC. Protein: CSVVVDSRQQYF. J is TRBJ2-7 and V is TRBV29-1; no clear D gene. From germline, CDR1 is SQVTM and CDR2 ANQGSEA. The V gene lost 4 bases and the J gene lost 8 bases, with 15 bases spanning the gap. The CDR3 consists of 12 residues.

The chain carries TRBV7-8 and TRBJ1-5; TRBD1 might be the D (5 bases). V shed 9 bases and J shed 2 bases, with 23 bases lying between them. CDR1 and CDR2 from the germline V gene are SGHVS and FQNEAQ. The CDR3 spans 17 residues. The CDR3 nucleotides are TGTGCCAGTAACGCCCTATTGGGGCGAGTGGGCAATCAGCCCCAGCATTTT. Protein: CASNALLGRVGNQPQHF.

V is TRBV7-2 and J is TRBJ2-7; 10 nucleotides align to TRBD1. The CDR3 runs to 16 residues. CDR1 and CDR2 from the germline V gene are SGHTA and FQGNSA. V lost 4 bases to trimming and J lost 2 bases; unmatched junction nucleotides: 8. The CDR3 protein is CASSSPGQGTPYEQYF. The CDR3 coding sequence is TGTGCCAGCAGCTCACCGGGACAGGGGACCCCCTACGAGCAGTACTTC.

This clonotype was counted at least ten times. This chain joins TRBV5-1 and TRBJ2-4, with 7 bases aligning to TRBD1. V lost 0 bases and J lost 1; bases outside the gene matches: 1. The V gene's germline CDR1 is SGHRS and CDR2 YFSETQ. This CDR3 comprises 15 residues. In DNA form, the CDR3 reads TGCGCCAGCAGCTTGGTACAGGGGGCCAAAAACATTCAGTACTTC. Amino acids: CASSLVQGAKNIQYF. Supplemented by reference TRBV5-1 and TRBJ2-4, the full variable domain reads KAGVTQTPRYLIKTRGQQVTLSCSPISGHRSVSWYQQTPGQGLQFLFEYFSETQRNKGNFPGRFSGRQFSNSRSEMNVSTLELGDSALYLCASSLVQGAKNIQYFGAGTRLSVL.

Regarding this clonotype: A read error may be the cause here, since a much bigger clone is one base away. The V gene is TRBV7-8, the J gene TRBJ1-1; no clear D gene. The CDR3 is made up of 15 amino acids. CDR1 is SGHVS and CDR2 is FQNEAQ in the germline V gene. The ends were cut back, 0 bases at V and 0 bases at J, with 8 bases in the middle. CDR3 amino acids: CASSLAVGMNTEAFF. The CDR3 DNA sequence: TGTGCCAGCAGCTTAGCCGTCGGTATGAACACTGAAGCTTTCTTT.

As to this clonotype: One junction end does not reproduce the germline sequence, and a read error may be involved. The chain joins TRBV11-2 to TRBJ2-2; D remains unclear. The CDR3 totals 14 residues. Germline V CDR1 and CDR2: SGHAT, FQNNGV. The CDR3: CANSLMGNTWELFF. The CDR3 bases are TGTGCCAACAGCCTTATGGGGAACACCTGGGAGCTGTTTTTT.